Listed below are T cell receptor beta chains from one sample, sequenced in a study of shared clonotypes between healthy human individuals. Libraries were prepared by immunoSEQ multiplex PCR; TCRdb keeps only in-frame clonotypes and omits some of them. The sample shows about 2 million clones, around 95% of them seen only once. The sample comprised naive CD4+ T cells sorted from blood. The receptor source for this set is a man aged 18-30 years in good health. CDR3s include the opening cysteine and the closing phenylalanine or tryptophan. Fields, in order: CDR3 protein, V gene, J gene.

CDR3 protein: CATSRDGRDQPQHF
V gene: TRBV15
J gene: TRBJ1-5

CDR3 protein: CASRPPGQGLREQYF
V gene: TRBV6-8
J gene: TRBJ2-5

CDR3 protein: CASSWAHIEGTEAFF
V gene: TRBV5-6
J gene: TRBJ1-1

CDR3 protein: CASTRGDREETQYF
V gene: TRBV7-9
J gene: TRBJ2-5

CDR3 protein: CASSQERSYGYTF
V gene: TRBV4-3
J gene: TRBJ1-2

CDR3 protein: CASSESPKGPQHF
V gene: TRBV10-1
J gene: TRBJ1-5

CDR3 protein: CASSTRQSPYGYTF
V gene: TRBV7-9
J gene: TRBJ1-2

CDR3 protein: CASSSGTSGRIHEQYF
V gene: TRBV6-5
J gene: TRBJ2-7

CDR3 protein: CASHLRTGKDTGELFF
V gene: TRBV19
J gene: TRBJ2-2

CDR3 protein: CASSPGQGITDTQYF
V gene: TRBV5-6
J gene: TRBJ2-3

CDR3 protein: CASSLDRNYGYTF
V gene: TRBV6-6
J gene: TRBJ1-2

CDR3 protein: CASSQTVNTIYF
V gene: TRBV11-2
J gene: TRBJ1-3

CDR3 protein: CASSQGPFYNEQFF
V gene: TRBV4-1
J gene: TRBJ2-1

CDR3 protein: CASTLSGNSPLHF
V gene: TRBV19
J gene: TRBJ1-6

CDR3 protein: CATSRRRTGTVGNEKLFF
V gene: TRBV15
J gene: TRBJ1-4

CDR3 protein: CASSPGLGQGETQYF
V gene: TRBV18
J gene: TRBJ2-5

CDR3 protein: CASRDTQYF
V gene: TRBV10-1
J gene: TRBJ2-3

CDR3 protein: CASSAPGQPQHF
V gene: TRBV10-1
J gene: TRBJ1-5

CDR3 protein: CASSLVVEETQYF
V gene: TRBV7-2
J gene: TRBJ2-5

CDR3 protein: CASSESGRMIDEQYF
V gene: TRBV10-2
J gene: TRBJ2-7

CDR3 protein: CASSSRGSYGYTF
V gene: TRBV5-6
J gene: TRBJ1-2

CDR3 protein: CASSPMDRDYGYTF
V gene: TRBV18
J gene: TRBJ1-2

CDR3 protein: CASSPGTVHGYTF
V gene: TRBV7-9
J gene: TRBJ1-2

CDR3 protein: CASSEGGTWQRNTIYF
V gene: TRBV2
J gene: TRBJ1-3

CDR3 protein: CASSLAGTGNTGELFF
V gene: TRBV28
J gene: TRBJ2-2

CDR3 protein: CAWTGGVNTEAFF
V gene: TRBV30
J gene: TRBJ1-1

CDR3 protein: CASSKGAGDTQYF
V gene: TRBV5-4
J gene: TRBJ2-3

CDR3 protein: CSAGQGAQAGYTF
V gene: TRBV29-1
J gene: TRBJ1-2

CDR3 protein: CASSRGRISGNTIYF
V gene: TRBV7-2
J gene: TRBJ1-3

CDR3 protein: CASSAGSTNEKLFF
V gene: TRBV5-4
J gene: TRBJ1-4

CDR3 protein: CASSERVLLPQFF
V gene: TRBV6-1
J gene: TRBJ2-1

CDR3 protein: CASSSPGTWRQYF
V gene: TRBV10-1
J gene: TRBJ2-3

CDR3 protein: CASRPSGGVGTQYF
V gene: TRBV6-5
J gene: TRBJ2-3

CDR3 protein: CASSMVEANTGELFF
V gene: TRBV5-1
J gene: TRBJ2-2

CDR3 protein: CASSPRGRSNEKLFF
V gene: TRBV28
J gene: TRBJ1-4

CDR3 protein: CASSLASWSSGNTIYF
V gene: TRBV28
J gene: TRBJ1-3

CDR3 protein: CASRRGQLYQETQYF
V gene: TRBV6-5
J gene: TRBJ2-5

CDR3 protein: CAWRSSGGAGEQFF
V gene: TRBV30
J gene: TRBJ2-1

CDR3 protein: CASSLSGNQPQHF
V gene: TRBV7-8
J gene: TRBJ1-5

CDR3 protein: CAISEGAGGPYNEQFF
V gene: TRBV10-3
J gene: TRBJ2-1

CDR3 protein: CASSLVDLNTEAFF
V gene: TRBV5-4
J gene: TRBJ1-1

CDR3 protein: CASSITGASYEQYF
V gene: TRBV5-5
J gene: TRBJ2-7

CDR3 protein: CASERQGPNTGELFF
V gene: TRBV5-1
J gene: TRBJ2-2

CDR3 protein: CASSSRTLKGTDTQYF
V gene: TRBV19
J gene: TRBJ2-3

CDR3 protein: CASRRTGVYEQYF
V gene: TRBV10-2
J gene: TRBJ2-7

CDR3 protein: CASSQGTNEQFF
V gene: TRBV4-1
J gene: TRBJ2-1

CDR3 protein: CASSLVSSGSSYEQYF
V gene: TRBV7-2
J gene: TRBJ2-7

CDR3 protein: CASSDRDRGSTGELFF
V gene: TRBV2
J gene: TRBJ2-2

CDR3 protein: CASRETGGDSYGYTF
V gene: TRBV6-1
J gene: TRBJ1-2

CDR3 protein: CATDEGGEQYF
V gene: TRBV10-3
J gene: TRBJ2-7

CDR3 protein: CASSLGGGPGYEQYF
V gene: TRBV5-1
J gene: TRBJ2-7

CDR3 protein: CAISGVSGTFLHF
V gene: TRBV10-3
J gene: TRBJ1-6

CDR3 protein: CAISGQGFDGYTF
V gene: TRBV10-3
J gene: TRBJ1-2

CDR3 protein: CASSQASQGARLSGANVLTF
V gene: TRBV4-2
J gene: TRBJ2-6

CDR3 protein: CASSEVRSGGYEQYF
V gene: TRBV6-1
J gene: TRBJ2-7

CDR3 protein: CASSGTSGTPSYNEQFF
V gene: TRBV6-1
J gene: TRBJ2-1

CDR3 protein: CASSADVLETQYF
V gene: TRBV5-1
J gene: TRBJ2-5

CDR3 protein: CASSPGTTQETQYF
V gene: TRBV6-5
J gene: TRBJ2-5

CDR3 protein: CASSLQPAEGGYTF
V gene: TRBV4-1
J gene: TRBJ1-2